This TCR beta chain was sequenced during a study of cytomegalovirus exposure and HLA in healthy donors. Findings and caveats of the study: An analysis was carried out later, and it reportedly showed fewer N-insertions in an Asian-associated ancestry cluster than the approximately 660-donor mean. Accurate HLA-A and HLA-B prediction from TCR beta sequences was reported for most subjects. Rare TCR sequences dominated, though some public TCRs recurred in many donors.

A note on this clone: Antigen unknown.

Primers included in the PCR were 60 Vbeta and 13 Jbeta primers. Measured with immunoSEQ multiplex PCR; TCRdb has only the in-frame clones, and not every one. The sample gives about 120,000 clones, 80% of which show up once; more than 8% is in the top ten. The CDR3 is made up of 15 amino acids. V lost 6 bases and J 5 bases, leaving 18 bases between the germline ends. Germline V gene lookup returns CDR1 KGHSH and CDR2 LQKENI. The material sequenced was PBMCs. This clonotype was obtained from a female donor in good health and CMV-seropositive. The V call is TRBV18, the J call TRBJ2-3, with D possibly matching TRBD2 (6 bases). The CDR3 DNA is TGTGCCAGCTCGCAGGGACTGGAAAGTGTAGATACGCAGTATTTT. Encoded protein: CASSQGLESVDTQYF.